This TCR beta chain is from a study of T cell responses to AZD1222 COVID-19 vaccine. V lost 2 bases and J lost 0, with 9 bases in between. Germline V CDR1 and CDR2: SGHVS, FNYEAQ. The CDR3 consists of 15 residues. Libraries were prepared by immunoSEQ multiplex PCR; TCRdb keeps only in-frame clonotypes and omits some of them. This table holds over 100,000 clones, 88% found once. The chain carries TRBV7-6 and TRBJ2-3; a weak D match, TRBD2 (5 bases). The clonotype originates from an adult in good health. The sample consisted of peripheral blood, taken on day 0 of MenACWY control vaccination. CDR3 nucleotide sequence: TGTGCCAGCAGCTTACCGGGCGGGAGCACAGATACGCAGTATTTT. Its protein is CASSLPGGSTDTQYF.